The next 14 T cell receptor beta chains were all read from a single sample in a study of Graves' ophthalmopathy and Graves' hyperthyroidism. The sequenced template was RNA, covering the TCR beta CDR3 region. First-round RT-PCR with HTBI primers preceded a second-round multiplex PCR. TCRdb redid the calling of the multiplex PCR reads with MiXCR, one entry per CDR3 protein. This sample carries 500,000 to 700,000 distinct CDR3 sequences, 22% of them seen once, and the ten largest clones take around 6.5%. Input material: peripheral blood. The receptors here all came from a woman aged 18 to 35 with stable Graves' hyperthyroidism. Some clones in this sample may be carry-over from other donors' samples.

This clonotype was picked up many times. This chain uses TRBV11-2 with TRBJ1-1; D call uncertain. Germline CDR1 SGHAT, CDR2 FQNNGV. The CDR3 extends over 17 amino acids. The V gene lost 4 bases and the J gene lost 3 bases, with 21 bases spanning the gap. Written as DNA, the CDR3 is TGTGCCAGCAGCTCTATTCGGGGAGGGCTCTCGTACACTGAAGCTTTCTTT. Residues: CASSSIRGGLSYTEAFF.

With respect to this clonotype: A junction end diverges from the germline sequence, so it may reflect a read error. The chain joins TRBV12-3 or TRBV12-4 to TRBJ1-2, with 11 bases aligning to TRBD1. This CDR3 region has 13 residues. The CDR3: CAISRGQGADYTF. The DNA of the CDR3 is TGTGCCATCAGTCGTGGACAGGGGGCTGACTACACCTTC.

This clonotype was seen at least ten times. This chain joins TRBV20-1 and TRBJ2-5; 7 bases are shared with TRBD1. The ends lost 4 bases at V and 5 bases at J; junction bases unmatched: 7. Germline CDR1 DFQATT, CDR2 SNEGSKA (reference sequence). The CDR3 runs 13 residues. The chain's CDR3 is CSAKPTGTETQYF. The CDR3 coding sequence is TGCAGTGCTAAACCGACAGGGACGGAGACCCAGTACTTC.

This clonotype was seen a handful of times. J is TRBJ2-2 and V is TRBV5-1, with TRBD1 identical over 10 bases. Germline CDR1 SGHRS, CDR2 YFSETQ. The CDR3 extends over 14 amino acids. Trimming cost V 7 bases and J 3 bases; bases outside gene matches: 3. For the CDR3, the DNA is TGCGCCAGCTCGGACAGGGGGGACACCGGGGAGCTGTTTTTT. Its protein is CASSDRGDTGELFF.

This chain uses TRBV6-1 with TRBJ2-2; D unresolved. The germline V and J ends were trimmed by 2 bases and 3 bases, with 4 bases remaining between them. The CDR3 runs to 13 residues. Germline CDR1 and CDR2: MNHNS and SASEGT. CDR3 in DNA: TGTGCCAGCAGTGAACTAGACACCGGGGAGCTGTTTTTT. It encodes CASSELDTGELFF.

This clonotype occurred many times. This chain uses TRBV28 with TRBJ1-1; D remains ambiguous. The V gene lost 7 bases and the J gene lost 3 bases, with 18 bases spanning the gap. The CDR3 contains 15 residues. Per the germline V gene, CDR1 is MDHEN and CDR2 is SYDVKM. The CDR3 DNA reads as TGTGCCAGCATCGCCGCGGGTTTGGGAGACACTGAAGCTTTCTTT. This codes for CASIAAGLGDTEAFF.

For this clonotype: This may be a read error, as it is one base from a much larger clone. The V gene is TRBV20-1, the J gene TRBJ2-5, with 10 bases that match TRBD2. Trimming cost V 4 bases and J 2 bases; bases outside gene matches: 16. CDR1 and CDR2 from the germline V gene are DFQATT and SNEGSKA (reference sequence). This CDR3 region has 18 residues. The CDR3 sequence is CSAIYSGGSRWRQETQYF. The CDR3 coding sequence is TGCAGTGCTATCTATAGCGGGGGGTCCCGCTGGCGGCAAGAGACCCAGTACTTC.

This rearrangement joins TRBV6-4 to TRBJ2-5; TRBD1 agrees at 8 bases. This CDR3 region has 14 residues. V dropped 6 bases and J dropped 5; count of bases not matched to a gene: 8. Germline V CDR1 and CDR2: MRHNA, SNTAGT. In DNA, the CDR3 is TGTGCCAGCAGGTTGACAGGGGTCGTCGAGACCCAGTACTTC. It is translated as CASRLTGVVETQYF.

This clonotype was observed many times. The chain links TRBV5-5 to TRBJ2-7, with 9 bases fitting TRBD1. Germline CDR1 and CDR2: SGHKS and YYEKEE (reference sequence). V gave up 4 bases and J gave up 4 bases; unmatched junction bases: 3. CDR3 size: 13 residues. The CDR3 coding sequence is TGTGCCAGCAGCGAGGACAGGGGTTACGAGCAGTACTTC. This sequence encodes CASSEDRGYEQYF.

In its sample, this clonotype was seen many times. The chain has TRBV20-1 and TRBJ2-7; D may match TRBD1 or TRBD2 (6 bases each). V dropped 5 bases and J dropped 5 bases, with 22 bases sitting between them. CDR3 size: 15 residues. Germline loops: CDR1 DFQATT, CDR2 SNEGSKA (reference sequence). The CDR3 sequence: CSAPPRGQVGDEQYF. CDR3 coding DNA: TGCAGTGCTCCCCCCCGGGGGCAAGTAGGGGACGAGCAGTACTTC.

This chain joins TRBV5-1 and TRBJ1-6, with D unresolved. The CDR3 consists of 18 residues. The germline V gene encodes CDR1 SGHRS and CDR2 YFSETQ. Between the trimmed V and J ends, which lost 0 bases and 0 bases, there was a span of 13 bases. The CDR3 sequence is CASSLDLVGSSYNSPLHF. The CDR3 DNA follows: TGCGCCAGCAGCTTGGATCTGGTTGGAAGCTCCTATAATTCACCCCTCCACTTT. The full variable domain, its missing parts supplied by reference TRBV5-1 and TRBJ1-6, is KAGVTQTPRYLIKTRGQQVTLSCSPISGHRSVSWYQQTPGQGLQFLFEYFSETQRNKGNFPGRFSGRQFSNSRSEMNVSTLELGDSALYLCASSLDLVGSSYNSPLHFGNGTRLTVT.

The rearrangement uses TRBV12-3 or TRBV12-4 and TRBJ1-5; possibly TRBD1 for D (5 bases). Deletions cut 3 bases from V and 6 bases from J, with 12 bases between. This CDR3 spans 14 amino acids. The DNA for the CDR3 is TGTGCCAGCAGTTTTCTACAGGCCTCTCAGCCCCAGCATTTT. This codes for CASSFLQASQPQHF.

This chain links TRBV12-3 or TRBV12-4 with TRBJ1-2, with D possibly being TRBD1 (6 bases). CDR3 length equals 15 residues. V lost 6 bases to trimming and J lost 8 bases, with 22 bases between them. In DNA, the CDR3 is TGTGCCAGCAGGAACAGGGAAGAGGGTTTGAAGGGCTACACCTTC. Residues: CASRNREEGLKGYTF.

V is TRBV3-1 and J is TRBJ1-6; no definite D call. Trimming pared 0 bases from V and 3 bases from J, leaving 9 bases between. The length of the CDR3 is 16 residues. CDR1 and CDR2 (germline): LGHDT, YNNKEL (reference sequence). The CDR3 loop reads CASSQDHADYNSPLHF. In nucleotides, the CDR3 is TGTGCCAGCAGCCAAGACCATGCCGACTATAATTCACCCCTCCACTTT.